Each of the 32 T cell receptor beta chains below was sequenced from the same sample in a study of OX40 agonist ivuxolimab in advanced cancers. Assay used: immunoSEQ multiplex PCR; TCRdb lists only in-frame clones, some missing. Altogether about 15,000 clones are present, more than 70% being singletons, with the ten largest covering over 25%. Specimen: CD4+ or CD8+ T cells sorted from blood, collected in a trial of the OX40 agonist ivuxolimab. The source of these receptors is an adult with an advanced solid tumor such as melanoma, head and neck, liver or kidney cancer.

J is TRBJ2-1 and V is TRBV9; the D is unclear. Trimming shortened V by 4 bases and J by 2 bases, and 7 bases separated the two germline ends. Germline V lookup: CDR1 SGDLS, CDR2 YYNGEE. The CDR3 extends over 13 amino acids. For the CDR3, the DNA is TGTGCCAGCAGCCCCACCACCTACAATGAGCAGTTCTTC. It yields the protein CASSPTTYNEQFF.

This clone appeared a few times. CDR3 loop: CASSQGGTAKISYNEQFF. CDR3 in DNA: TGCGCCAGCAGCCAAGGGGGGACGGCGAAAATTAGCTACAATGAGCAGTTCTTC. The chain recombines TRBV4-1 with TRBJ2-1; TRBD1 or TRBD2 may be the D gene (5 bases each). The germline gives CDR1 MGHRA, CDR2 YSYEKL. V lost 1 base and J 3 bases, leaving 19 bases between the germline ends. This CDR3 region has 18 residues.

The rearrangement uses TRBV13 and TRBJ2-5; D tentatively fits TRBD1 or TRBD2 (5 bases each). Between the trimmed V and J ends, which lost 3 bases and 5 bases, there was a span of 16 bases. Germline V gene data show CDR1 as PRHDT and CDR2 as FYEKMQ (reference sequence). This CDR3 region has 15 residues. CDR3 nucleotide sequence: TGTGCCAGCAGCTTTAGGGGTCCCCCGGGGGAGACCCAGTACTTC. Its translation: CASSFRGPPGETQYF.

The chain carries TRBV5-1 and TRBJ1-4; 12 nucleotides agree with TRBD1. This CDR3 is built from 17 residues. V lost 4 bases, J lost 7 bases, and 11 bases stayed unmatched. Germline lookup yields CDR1 SGHRS and CDR2 YFSETQ. DNA of the CDR3: TGCGCCAGCAGCCCATGGGGACAGGGGGCGGCCAGTGAAAAACTGTTTTTT. Its protein product is CASSPWGQGAASEKLFF.

This sequence joins TRBV11-2 and TRBJ1-2, with D perhaps matching TRBD1 (6 bases). V gave up 3 bases and J gave up 5 bases, with 19 bases separating them. CDR1 is SGHAT, CDR2 FQNNGV, per germline. This CDR3 is 16 amino acids long. CDR3 DNA sequence: TGTGCCAGCAGCTTTGGACGGCTGGGGGCGATTTATGGCTACACCTTC. Its protein is CASSFGRLGAIYGYTF.

This chain joins TRBV9 and TRBJ2-1, with D perhaps given as TRBD1 or TRBD2 (5 bases each). From germline, CDR1 is SGDLS and CDR2 YYNGEE. The CDR3 consists of 16 residues. The V gene lost 4 bases and the J gene lost 5 bases, with 19 bases spanning the gap. The CDR3 DNA follows: TGTGCCAGCAGCAATTCCCGGGACCGCGGGCACAATGAGCAGTTCTTC. Its translation: CASSNSRDRGHNEQFF.

As for this clone: The germline gene is not matched at one end of the junction; a read error may be the cause. CDR3 loop: CASSPPTGVNIGELFF. The CDR3 region has the DNA TGTGCCAGCAGCCCACCCACGGGAGTGAACATCGGGGAGCTGTTTTTT. This chain connects TRBV9 to TRBJ2-2; weak D call: TRBD2 (6 bases). Germline loops: CDR1 SGDLS, CDR2 YYNGEE. The CDR3 is 16 residues long.

The chain has TRBV6-6 and TRBJ2-1, with D possibly being TRBD1 (6 bases). The germline CDR1 and CDR2 sequences are MNHNY and SVGAGI (reference sequence). The CDR3 consists of 16 residues. V was clipped by 3 bases and J by 0 bases, with 12 bases between them. The CDR3 sequence is CASSYSGDRSYNEQFF. The CDR3 region has the DNA TGTGCCAGCAGTTATTCAGGGGACCGCTCCTACAATGAGCAGTTCTTC.

The genes are TRBV27 and TRBJ1-2; no definite D call. Germline CDR1 MNHEY, CDR2 SMNVEV (reference sequence). The V and J ends lost 1 base and 2 bases respectively, with 8 bases between them. The CDR3 runs to 14 residues. The CDR3 here is CASSLFEGNYGYTF. The CDR3 DNA is TGTGCCAGCAGTTTATTCGAGGGAAACTATGGCTACACCTTC.

This sequence joins TRBV7-2 and TRBJ2-5; 7 bases map to TRBD2. The last part of the DNA fits TRBJ2-7 better; the J call may be wrong. From germline, CDR1 is SGHTA and CDR2 FQGNSA. The CDR3 is 14 amino acids. CDR3 residues: CASSPAGEAYEQYF. CDR3 DNA: TGTGCCAGCAGCCCCGCGGGGGAAGCCTACGAGCAGTACTTC.

In its sample, this clone was seen once. The chain is built from TRBV7-9 and TRBJ2-1; D is unresolved. CDR1 is SEHNR, CDR2 FQNEAQ, per germline (reference sequence). V lost 4 bases, J lost 6 bases, and 7 bases lay in between. The CDR3 totals 12 residues. For the CDR3, the DNA is TGTGCCAGCAGCTACGGTAGCAATGAGCAGTTCTTC. It specifies CASSYGSNEQFF. The entire variable domain, with the rest obtained from reference TRBV7-9 and TRBJ2-1, is as follows: DTGVSQNPRHKITKRGQNVTFRCDPISEHNRLYWYRQTLGQGPEFLTYFQNEAQLEKSRLLSDRFSAERPKGSFSTLEIQRTEQGDSAMYLCASSYGSNEQFFGPGTRLTVL.

V usage is TRBV14 and J usage is TRBJ2-5; the match to TRBD2 covers 9 bases. The length of the CDR3 is 15 residues. V lost 0 bases and J lost 5; bases outside the gene matches: 4. Germline CDR1 SGHDN, CDR2 FVKESK. The CDR3 is CASSQEREGRETQYF. The CDR3 DNA reads TGTGCCAGCAGCCAAGAGCGGGAGGGCCGGGAGACCCAGTACTTC.

The V gene is TRBV13, the J gene TRBJ2-2; the D is unclear. CDR3 length equals 15 residues. V gave up 1 base and J gave up 4 bases, with 10 bases separating them. Germline V lookup: CDR1 PRHDT, CDR2 FYEKMQ (reference sequence). CDR3 amino acids: CASSLEVQITGELFF. CDR3 in DNA: TGTGCCAGCAGCTTAGAGGTACAAATCACCGGGGAGCTGTTTTTT.

V gene TRBV2 combines with J gene TRBJ2-7; D may be TRBD1 (5 bases). CDR3 length: 15 amino acids. CDR1 SNHLY and CDR2 FYNNEI come from the germline V gene. V shed 6 bases and J shed 1 base, with 16 bases lying between them. The CDR3 nucleotides read TGTGCCAGCAGCGTAGGGCAGGGAAGTTCCTACGAGCAGTACTTC. Its protein is CASSVGQGSSYEQYF.

This sequence joins TRBV9 and TRBJ2-1; no clear D. V was clipped by 4 bases and J by 0 bases, with 11 bases between them. The CDR3 has 15 amino acids. From germline, CDR1 is SGDLS and CDR2 YYNGEE. The CDR3 protein is CASSPDGASYNEQFF. For the CDR3, the DNA is TGTGCCAGCAGCCCCGACGGAGCCTCCTACAATGAGCAGTTCTTC.

This clone was seen more than once but under ten times. V gene TRBV10-1 combines with J gene TRBJ2-7; D not resolved. Trimming stripped 3 bases from V and 3 bases from J, with 3 bases between. The CDR3 is 11 amino acids. Germline V gives CDR1 WNHNN, CDR2 SYGVQD (reference sequence). The CDR3 loop is CASSDHYEQYF. In DNA form, the CDR3 reads TGCGCCAGCAGTGACCACTACGAGCAGTACTTC.

The chain links TRBV7-9 to TRBJ2-5, with D possibly being TRBD2 (7 bases). Germline V gene sequence: CDR1 SEHNR, CDR2 FQNEAQ (reference sequence). The CDR3 contains 15 residues. V shed 2 bases and J shed 4 bases, with 14 bases lying between them. The CDR3 is CASSLTSGGPETQYF. Written as DNA, the CDR3 is TGTGCCAGCAGCTTAACCTCCGGGGGGCCAGAGACCCAGTACTTC.

This clone was detected only a few times. The same CDR3 also results from other DNA sequences found in this sample. This rearrangement joins TRBV7-6 to TRBJ1-4; 8 bases are shared with TRBD1. The CDR3 sequence is 14 residues long. Germline CDR1 SGHVS, CDR2 FNYEAQ. V lost 5 bases to trimming and J lost 6 bases; unmatched junction nucleotides: 5. The CDR3 DNA follows: TGTGCCAGCAGCCGGACAGGGCGGGATGAAAAACTGTTTTTT. This translates into CASSRTGRDEKLFF.

This clone appeared once. This chain uses TRBV4-1 with TRBJ2-2; D gene unclear. This CDR3 is 15 amino acids long. Germline lookup yields CDR1 MGHRA and CDR2 YSYEKL. Trimming stripped 1 base from V and 3 bases from J, with 9 bases between. The CDR3 is CASSQALTDTGELFF. The CDR3 region has the DNA TGCGCCAGCAGCCAAGCCCTAACAGACACCGGGGAGCTGTTTTTT.

This chain connects TRBV7-9 to TRBJ1-2, with D maybe TRBD1 (6 bases). The V gene's germline CDR1 is SEHNR and CDR2 FQNEAQ (reference sequence). This CDR3 region has 18 residues. The ends were cut back, 1 base at V and 4 bases at J, with 22 bases in the middle. The CDR3 reads CASSLGSTGSHGPYGYTF. The DNA of the CDR3 is TGTGCCAGCAGCTTAGGATCTACAGGGTCTCACGGTCCCTATGGCTACACCTTC.

This clone was observed a handful of times. The chain has TRBV7-3 and TRBJ2-3; possibly TRBD2 for D (5 bases). Germline lookup yields CDR1 SGHTA and CDR2 FQGTGA. V gave up 1 base and J gave up 1 base, with 9 bases separating them. The CDR3 contains 15 residues. The CDR3 DNA reads TGTGCCAGCAGCTTAAGCGGGTACGGCACAGATACGCAGTATTTT. Protein: CASSLSGYGTDTQYF.

The J gene is TRBJ2-2, the V gene TRBV7-9, with no clear D. CDR1 and CDR2 (germline): SEHNR, FQNEAQ (reference sequence). V lost 7 bases to trimming and J lost 7 bases, with 13 bases between them. The CDR3 consists of 13 residues. The CDR3 loop is CASTPDGFGELFF. As DNA, the CDR3 is TGTGCCAGCACCCCCGACGGGTTCGGGGAGCTGTTTTTT.

This clone was counted only a few times. V and J are TRBV9 and TRBJ1-1; no firm D call. V lost 0 bases, J lost 0 bases, and 9 bases lay in between. Germline V lookup: CDR1 SGDLS, CDR2 YYNGEE. This CDR3 contains 15 residues. CDR3 protein: CASSVGGWLNTEAFF. The CDR3 region has the DNA TGTGCCAGCAGCGTAGGTGGATGGTTGAACACTGAAGCTTTCTTT.

The chain uses TRBV7-3 and TRBJ2-7; D is possibly TRBD2 (5 bases). The CDR3 has 17 amino acids. Trimming took off 4 bases at V and 2 bases at J, with 21 bases between the two ends. Per germline, CDR1 SGHTA and CDR2 FQGTGA. CDR3 nucleotides: TGTGCCAGCAGCTCGGTTTCAGAGGGAAATTTACCCTACGAGCAGTACTTC. Protein product: CASSSVSEGNLPYEQYF.

The gene calls are TRBV12-5 and TRBJ2-6; maybe TRBD1 (5 bases). CDR1 LGHNT and CDR2 FRNRAP come from the germline V gene. The CDR3 consists of 17 residues. V was shortened by 5 bases and J by 5 bases, with 19 bases between the two germline ends. CDR3 bases: TGTGCTAGTGGTGGGTTGAGAGGACAAAGTCGGGCCAACGTCCTGACTTTC. Translation gives CASGGLRGQSRANVLTF.

The chain carries TRBV29-1 and TRBJ1-2, with 7 bases aligning to TRBD1. V lost 7 bases, J lost 4 bases, and 3 bases stayed unmatched. CDR1 SQVTM and CDR2 ANQGSEA come from the germline V gene. This CDR3 contains 11 residues. DNA for the CDR3: TGCAGCGCCCGGGACAGCTATGGCTACACCTTC. Its translation: CSARDSYGYTF.

By sample share, this clone is hyperexpanded (1% or more). Other DNA sequences in this sample translate to the same CDR3. The rearrangement joins TRBV7-6 to TRBJ2-7; no reliable D call. The CDR3 runs to 13 residues. Germline V gene sequence: CDR1 SGHVS, CDR2 FNYEAQ. V lost 5 bases and J 3 bases, leaving 11 bases between the germline ends. The CDR3 DNA follows: TGTGCCAGCAGCAAGGGCCCAAACTACGAGCAGTACTTC. Encoded protein: CASSKGPNYEQYF.

In its sample, this clone ranks as medium-sized. The gene calls are TRBV5-4 and TRBJ2-5, with D possibly matching TRBD2 (6 bases). Trimming left V 4 bases short and J 2 bases short, with 18 bases between. This CDR3 is 16 amino acids long. Germline CDR1 is SGHNT and CDR2 is YYREEE (reference sequence). The CDR3 spells CASSPGTDGTQETQYF. CDR3 nucleotide sequence: TGTGCCAGCAGCCCCGGGACGGACGGGACTCAAGAGACCCAGTACTTC.

The V gene is TRBV7-8, the J gene TRBJ1-5, with D unclear. This CDR3 comprises 17 residues. V lost 5 bases, J lost 3 bases, and 20 bases lay in between. CDR1 and CDR2 (germline): SGHVS, FQNEAQ. CDR3 region: CASSLQGRGPLNQPQHF. For the CDR3, the DNA is TGTGCCAGCAGCCTACAAGGACGAGGTCCTCTCAATCAGCCCCAGCATTTT.

This chain uses TRBV7-2 with TRBJ2-7; no clear D. Trimming left V 2 bases short and J 2 bases short, with 13 bases between. The germline CDR1 and CDR2 sequences are SGHTA and FQGNSA. The CDR3 extends over 15 amino acids. The DNA of the CDR3 is TGTGCCAGCAGCTTAATCGGCCAGGCGACCTACGAGCAGTACTTC. It yields the protein CASSLIGQATYEQYF.

The chain links TRBV9 to TRBJ2-2, with 12 bases lining up with TRBD1. CDR1 SGDLS and CDR2 YYNGEE come from the germline V gene. V dropped 4 bases and J dropped 6; count of bases not matched to a gene: 19. The CDR3 spans 20 residues. CDR3 region: CASSPGGRDRGLPDPGELFF. The DNA for the CDR3 is TGTGCCAGCAGCCCAGGTGGGCGGGACAGGGGGCTCCCGGATCCCGGGGAGCTGTTTTTT.

This chain links TRBV29-1 with TRBJ2-2; D unresolved. CDR3 length equals 11 residues. V was trimmed by 6 bases and J by 7 bases, leaving 9 bases between them. Germline values: CDR1 SQVTM, CDR2 ANQGSEA. CDR3 in amino acids: CSVGWSGELFF. In nucleotides, the CDR3 is TGCAGCGTGGGGTGGAGCGGGGAGCTGTTTTTT.